This TCR beta chain came from a study of blood T cell repertoires in COVID-19. In the authors' methods: From reference gene primer amplification, estimates of nucleated cell counts were derived. Only in-frame clones appear in the TCRdb table, and some are missing; sequencing was by immunoSEQ multiplex PCR. V and J calls and clone size are copied from that table; D and trimming were computed from the DNA. The sample lists 30,000 to 40,000 clones, more than 70% seen once, with about 2.3% in the top ten. The receptor's source is a human donor in a cohort sampled during active COVID-19. Sequencing used peripheral blood.

In DNA, the CDR3 is TGTGCCAGCTCTAGCGGGGGAGTCACCGGGGAGCTGTTTTTT. This sequence encodes CASSSGGVTGELFF. The V gene is TRBV6-5, the J gene TRBJ2-2, with TRBD2 matching 10 bases. The germline V gene encodes CDR1 MNHEY and CDR2 SVGAGI. The CDR3 sequence is 14 residues long. Trimming took 8 bases from V and 4 from J; bases not matched to a gene: 4.